This entry features one TCR beta chain sequence. Its antigen is currently unknown. This record comes from a study of post-analysis software for immune sequencing data. General study points: Samples sharing a preparation batch grouped tightly together when assessed by F measure. Normalized Chao1 diversity was significantly lower in multiple sclerosis patients than in controls. Patients used about five TRBV segments, including TRBV5-6, TRBV5-1 and TRBV20-1, more often than controls.

Unique molecular identifiers featured in each of the TCR beta cDNA libraries. Between roughly 0.9 and 11 million T cells gave rise to some 520,000 cDNA molecules. A single record per CDR3 protein comes from TCRdb applying MiXCR to the PCR reads. The data contain approximately 730,000 distinct CDR3 sequences, roughly 27% of them seen just once; the ten biggest clones take up around 0.55%. This CDR3 region has 15 residues. Trimming took 3 bases from V and 7 from J; bases not matched to a gene: 8. Germline CDR1 and CDR2: LGHNA and YSLEER. The chain combines TRBV4-3 with TRBJ2-7; 11 nucleotides align to TRBD2. The source of this sequence is a girl under 18 with multiple sclerosis. Specimen: blood. The CDR3 protein is CASSQLLAGVGEQYF. CDR3 coding DNA: TGCGCCAGCAGCCAGCTACTAGCGGGAGTAGGAGAGCAGTACTTC.